These 28 T cell receptor beta chains originate from one sample sequenced in a study of cytomegalovirus exposure and HLA in healthy donors. Here immunoSEQ multiplex PCR was the method, and the copy in TCRdb shows in-frame clones only, minus some. The data show some 310,000 clones, approximately 88% seen once. Sequenced: PBMCs. The receptor set was obtained from a man aged 25-45 years in good health and CMV-seronegative.

V usage is TRBV7-7 and J usage is TRBJ1-1; D remains unclear. This CDR3 has 13 residues. V lost 5 bases to trimming and J lost 0 bases, with 7 bases between them. Germline CDR1 reads SSHAT; CDR2 reads FNYEAQ (reference sequence). CDR3 nucleotide sequence: TGTGCCAGCAGCCGTAACATGAACACTGAAGCTTTCTTT. Translating gives CASSRNMNTEAFF.

The chain carries TRBV27 and TRBJ2-7; D is uncertain. The CDR3 sequence is 12 residues long. Germline V gene data show CDR1 as MNHEY and CDR2 as SMNVEV (reference sequence). V shed 6 bases and J shed 5 bases, with 11 bases lying between them. The CDR3 region is CASRATIHEQYF. For the CDR3, the DNA is TGTGCCAGCAGGGCAACGATCCACGAGCAGTACTTC.

This chain joins TRBV5-1 and TRBJ1-1; 8 nucleotides match TRBD1. The germline V gene has CDR1 SGHRS and CDR2 YFSETQ. V shed 5 bases, J shed 5 bases, and the junction held 5 bases outside the gene matches. The CDR3 is made up of 13 amino acids. The CDR3 reads CASRVRQGTEAFF. CDR3 DNA sequence: TGCGCCAGCAGAGTGCGACAGGGGACTGAAGCTTTCTTT.

The chain uses TRBV6-5 and TRBJ2-7, with 8 bases matching TRBD1. The CDR3 length is 15 residues. Germline V lookup: CDR1 MNHEY, CDR2 SVGAGI. V gave up 6 bases and J gave up 2 bases; unmatched junction bases: 9. The CDR3 sequence is CASRSGGDYPYEQYF. CDR3 sequence (DNA): TGTGCCAGCAGATCAGGGGGCGACTACCCCTACGAGCAGTACTTC.

The chain uses TRBV19 and TRBJ2-2; TRBD1 is a possible D gene (6 bases). Germline V gene sequence: CDR1 LNHDA, CDR2 SQIVND (reference sequence). V lost 3 bases and J 3 bases, leaving 11 bases between the germline ends. There are 15 residues in the CDR3. The CDR3 DNA follows: TGTGCCAGTAGTATGTTCAGGGGAGACACCGGGGAGCTGTTTTTT. Amino acids: CASSMFRGDTGELFF.

The chain couples TRBV5-1 to TRBJ2-3; 10 positions match TRBD2. Trimming removed 4 bases from V and 2 bases from J; junction bases left unmatched: 7. CDR1 is SGHRS, CDR2 YFSETQ, per germline. This CDR3 is 16 amino acids long. Written as DNA, the CDR3 is TGCGCCAGCAGCCCGCTAGCGGGGGCCGTCACAGATACGCAGTATTTT. This gives the protein CASSPLAGAVTDTQYF. The complete variable domain, with remaining parts taken from reference TRBV5-1 and TRBJ2-3, reads KAGVTQTPRYLIKTRGQQVTLSCSPISGHRSVSWYQQTPGQGLQFLFEYFSETQRNKGNFPGRFSGRQFSNSRSEMNVSTLELGDSALYLCASSPLAGAVTDTQYFGPGTRLTVL.

The rearrangement links TRBV5-1 to TRBJ2-3, with 11 bases that match TRBD1. With V trimmed by 3 bases and J by 6 bases, 6 bases remained unmatched. CDR3 length equals 15 residues. The germline CDR1 and CDR2 sequences are SGHRS and YFSETQ. CDR3 nucleotide sequence: TGCGCCAGCAGCTCGGAGGGACAGGGGGGTGATACGCAGTATTTT. Translating it yields CASSSEGQGGDTQYF.

This chain links TRBV9 with TRBJ1-2; 7 positions agree with TRBD1. The junction had 11 bases not matched to a gene; V was cut back by 4 bases and J by 2 bases. Germline V CDR1 and CDR2: SGDLS, YYNGEE. The CDR3 is 16 residues long. Here the CDR3 DNA reads TGTGCCAGCAGCACCCGGGACAGTGACTTCAACTATGGCTACACCTTC. This codes for CASSTRDSDFNYGYTF.

Concerning this clone itself: Distinct nucleotide sequences in the sample also encode this CDR3. This chain connects TRBV6-5 to TRBJ1-1, with TRBD1 as a possible D gene (5 bases). Trimming stripped 0 bases from V and 1 base from J, with 9 bases between. Germline CDR1 and CDR2: MNHEY and SVGAGI. This CDR3 is 15 amino acids long. This chain's CDR3 is CASSYSRQPNTEAFF. CDR3 DNA sequence: TGTGCCAGCAGTTACTCAAGACAGCCGAACACTGAAGCTTTCTTT.

This clone was counted between two and nine times. Here the CDR3 DNA reads TGCGCCAGCAGCCCGGGGAGCGGGGGAGAGATTACGAGGCAGTACTTC. This sequence encodes CASSPGSGGEITRQYF. The J gene is TRBJ2-7, the V gene TRBV5-1; 8 positions agree with TRBD2. CDR1 is SGHRS, CDR2 YFSETQ, per germline. V gave up 4 bases and J gave up 9 bases; unmatched junction bases: 18. The CDR3 contains 16 residues.

The chain employs TRBV9 and TRBJ2-7, with D tentatively TRBD2 (5 bases). Deletions cut 0 bases from V and 4 bases from J, with 17 bases between. Germline lookup yields CDR1 SGDLS and CDR2 YYNGEE. The CDR3 contains 16 residues. The CDR3 is CASSVDVEASGYEQYF. CDR3 DNA: TGTGCCAGCAGCGTAGACGTCGAAGCCTCGGGATACGAGCAGTACTTC.

This chain uses TRBV14 with TRBJ2-5; TRBD1 aligns across 7 bases. The CDR3 has 14 residues. Germline loops: CDR1 SGHDN, CDR2 FVKESK. With 3 bases clipped from V and 5 bases from J, the junction kept 6 bases outside the gene matches. The CDR3 reads CASSHRRGKETQYF. The CDR3 DNA is TGTGCCAGCAGCCACCGCAGGGGGAAGGAGACCCAGTACTTC.

The chain is built from TRBV27 and TRBJ2-1; TRBD1 matches 10 bases. Trimming cost V 2 bases and J 4 bases; bases outside gene matches: 17. The CDR3 has 20 residues. The germline gives CDR1 MNHEY, CDR2 SMNVEV (reference sequence). CDR3 nucleotides: TGTGCCAGCAGTTTAAGGATCACGCAACGACAGGGGGCCTCTTACAATGAGCAGTTCTTC. Amino acids: CASSLRITQRQGASYNEQFF.

The DNA for the CDR3 is TGTGCCAGCAGGATAGCAGTATACAATCAGCCCCAGCATTTT. This translates into CASRIAVYNQPQHF. The rearrangement links TRBV6-4 to TRBJ1-5, with unresolved D. V was cut by 6 bases and J by 3 bases, with 12 bases left in between. CDR1 is MRHNA, CDR2 SNTAGT, per germline. The CDR3 extends over 14 amino acids.

The chain links TRBV5-6 to TRBJ1-6; 8 bases are shared with TRBD1. The CDR3 is made up of 15 amino acids. J gave up 6 bases and V 4 bases, and 6 bases lay outside the gene matches. Per the germline V gene, CDR1 is SGHDT and CDR2 is YYEEEE. CDR3 protein: CASSGSGQVNSPLHF. CDR3 nucleotides: TGTGCCAGCAGCGGTTCGGGACAGGTTAATTCACCCCTCCACTTT.

The chain employs TRBV6-4 and TRBJ2-5; perhaps TRBD1 as D (5 bases). V shed 6 bases and J shed 1 base, with 24 bases lying between them. From germline, CDR1 is MRHNA and CDR2 SNTAGT. CDR3 length equals 18 residues. CDR3 DNA: TGTGCCAGCAGACCGCAACCGACAGACGAGGCCTCCCAAGAGACCCAGTACTTC. It codes for CASRPQPTDEASQETQYF.

V is TRBV6-5 and J is TRBJ2-7; the D gene is possibly TRBD2 (6 bases). CDR1 is MNHEY, CDR2 SVGAGI, per germline. The CDR3 is made up of 14 amino acids. The V end was cut by 5 bases, the J end by 5 bases, with 16 bases between. CDR3 region: CASSPGSPPDEQYF. CDR3 in DNA: TGTGCCAGCAGTCCCGGGAGCCCCCCAGACGAGCAGTACTTC.

The chain carries TRBV4-3 and TRBJ1-1, with D possibly matching TRBD1 (5 bases). The CDR3 sequence is 13 residues long. The V end lost 0 bases, the J end lost 8 bases, and 10 bases lay between the germline ends. Germline CDR1 is LGHNA and CDR2 is YSLEER. Here the CDR3 DNA reads TGCGCCAGCAGCCAAGATAGCAGGGCAGAAGCTTTCTTT. Translating it yields CASSQDSRAEAFF.

The chain employs TRBV9 and TRBJ2-7; 15 bases are a match to TRBD2. CDR1 is SGDLS, CDR2 YYNGEE, per germline. J gave up 5 bases and V 3 bases, and 9 bases lay outside the gene matches. The length of the CDR3 is 17 residues. CDR3 residues: CASSGVGLAGGRNEQYF. The DNA for the CDR3 is TGTGCCAGCAGCGGAGTCGGACTAGCGGGGGGGAGAAACGAGCAGTACTTC. The entire variable domain, with the rest obtained from reference TRBV9 and TRBJ2-7, is as follows: DSGVTQTPKHLITATGQRVTLRCSPRSGDLSVYWYQQSLDQGLQFLIQYYNGEERAKGNILERFSAQQFPDLHSELNLSSLELGDSALYFCASSGVGLAGGRNEQYFGPGTRLTVT.

CDR3 DNA sequence: TGCGCCAGCAGCAGTCCGTCCTACGAGCAGTACTTC. Translated, it gives CASSSPSYEQYF. This chain links TRBV10-2 with TRBJ2-7; D is uncertain. The CDR3 totals 12 residues. Germline V CDR1 and CDR2: WSHSY, SAAADI. V was cut by 6 bases and J by 1 base, with 7 bases left in between.

V is TRBV11-2 and J is TRBJ2-3; D call uncertain. This CDR3 has 12 amino acids. V dropped 4 bases and J dropped 3 bases, with 5 bases sitting between them. The germline CDR1 and CDR2 sequences are SGHAT and FQNNGV. The CDR3 sequence is CASSSETDTQYF. The CDR3 DNA sequence: TGTGCCAGCAGCTCGGAGACAGATACGCAGTATTTT.

This clone was recorded a few times. V is TRBV5-1 and J is TRBJ1-1; D perhaps matches TRBD1 (5 bases). The germline V gene encodes CDR1 SGHRS and CDR2 YFSETQ. The V and J ends lost 4 bases and 0 bases respectively, with 13 bases between them. The CDR3 length is 15 residues. CDR3: CASSPRGRLNTEAFF. CDR3 bases: TGCGCCAGCAGCCCGCGGGGACGGTTGAACACTGAAGCTTTCTTT. The full variable domain, completed using reference TRBV5-1 and TRBJ1-1, is KAGVTQTPRYLIKTRGQQVTLSCSPISGHRSVSWYQQTPGQGLQFLFEYFSETQRNKGNFPGRFSGRQFSNSRSEMNVSTLELGDSALYLCASSPRGRLNTEAFFGQGTRLTVV.

This chain joins TRBV2 and TRBJ2-6; D is perhaps TRBD1 (5 bases). The germline V and J ends were trimmed by 9 bases and 0 bases, with 9 bases remaining between them. Germline CDR1 reads SNHLY; CDR2 reads FYNNEI. CDR3 length: 14 amino acids. The CDR3 DNA reads TGTGCCAGTTTGACAGCCTCTGGGGCCAACGTCCTGACTTTC. This sequence encodes CASLTASGANVLTF.

This clone was seen just once. The gene calls are TRBV27 and TRBJ1-2; 7 bases are a match to TRBD1. CDR3 size: 15 residues. Germline CDR1 is MNHEY and CDR2 is SMNVEV (reference sequence). The junction had 8 bases not matched to a gene; V was cut back by 2 bases and J by 5 bases. The CDR3 region is CASSLIGQGVYGYTF. CDR3 nucleotide sequence: TGTGCCAGCAGTTTAATCGGGCAGGGGGTGTATGGCTACACCTTC.

The CDR3 here is CASSLGQPNTEAFF. The DNA of the CDR3 is TGCGCCAGCAGCTTGGGACAGCCGAACACTGAAGCTTTCTTT. The gene calls are TRBV5-1 and TRBJ1-1; TRBD1 might be the D (5 bases). The CDR3 contains 14 residues. CDR1 SGHRS and CDR2 YFSETQ come from the germline V gene. V was trimmed by 0 bases and J by 1 base, leaving 7 bases between them.

This clone has only a few counts. The V and J genes are TRBV9 and TRBJ2-7; D call uncertain. Germline CDR1 and CDR2: SGDLS and YYNGEE. Trimming cost V 0 bases and J 5 bases, with 6 bases left between them. The CDR3 contains 12 residues. Here the CDR3 DNA reads TGTGCCAGCAGCGTAGACAATAACGAGCAGTACTTC. Protein product: CASSVDNNEQYF.

This rearrangement joins TRBV2 to TRBJ1-3, with 7 bases aligning to TRBD1. The CDR3 extends over 17 amino acids. Looked up from germline, CDR1 is SNHLY and CDR2 is FYNNEI. Germline trimming cut 2 bases from V and 3 bases from J; bases unmatched to any gene: 10. The CDR3 loop reads CASSESVTGTYGNTIYF. CDR3 coding DNA: TGTGCCAGCAGTGAATCAGTGACAGGGACTTATGGAAACACCATATATTTT.

In its sample, this clone was seen once. The CDR3 DNA follows: TGTGCCAGCAGTAGTCACAGGGGGAACTATGGCTACACCTTC. Translating it yields CASSSHRGNYGYTF. The chain links TRBV6-5 to TRBJ1-2; 8 bases are a match to TRBD1. The J segment lost 2 bases and the V segment lost 5 bases, leaving 4 bases of the junction unmatched. This CDR3 region has 14 residues. Germline lookup yields CDR1 MNHEY and CDR2 SVGAGI.